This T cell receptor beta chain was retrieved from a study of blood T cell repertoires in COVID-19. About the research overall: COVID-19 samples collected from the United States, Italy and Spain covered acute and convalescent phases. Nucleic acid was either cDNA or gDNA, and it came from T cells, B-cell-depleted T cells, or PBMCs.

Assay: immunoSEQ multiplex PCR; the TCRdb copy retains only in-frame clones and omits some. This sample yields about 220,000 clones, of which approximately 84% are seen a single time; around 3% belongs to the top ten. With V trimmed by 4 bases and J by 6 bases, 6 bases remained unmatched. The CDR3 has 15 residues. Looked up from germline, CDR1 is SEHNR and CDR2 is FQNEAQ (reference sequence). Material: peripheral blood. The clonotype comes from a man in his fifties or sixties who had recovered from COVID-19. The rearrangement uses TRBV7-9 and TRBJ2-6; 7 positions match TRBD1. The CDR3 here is CASSSGQLQANVLTF. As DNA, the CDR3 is TGTGCCAGCAGCTCGGGACAGCTCCAGGCCAACGTCCTGACTTTC.